This T cell receptor beta chain was identified during a study of shared clonotypes between healthy human individuals. General study results and limits: Non-shared clonotypes showed lower generation probabilities than clonotypes common to all four donors. Among four donors, roughly 5.5% of naive CD4 clonotypes were found in common.

A remark on this clone: Antigen unknown.

Donors were healthy HIV-negative adults without recent acute infections or vaccinations. CDR3 length: 14 amino acids. V was clipped by 7 bases and J by 5 bases; unmatched bases: 8. Germline loops: CDR1 MDHEN, CDR2 SYDVKM. Authors' data handling: In the immunoSEQ data, sequences were junction-only and lacked quality scores, so filtering differed. Data came from immunoSEQ multiplex PCR; TCRdb stores just in-frame clones and leaves some out. The D gene and trimming were derived from the DNA, and the V and J assignments and clone size from that table. The data hold 1,400,000 or so clones, with 98% to 99% observed a single time.

This clonotype was obtained from a man aged 25-45 years in good health. The chain links TRBV28 to TRBJ2-7, with 10 bases fitting TRBD1. The specimen was naive CD4+ T cells sorted from blood. Subset of the sample: CD45RA+ positively selected. The CDR3 here is CASKPGTGAHEQYF. The CDR3 DNA follows: TGTGCCAGCAAGCCCGGGACAGGGGCCCACGAGCAGTACTTC.